Following are 18 T cell receptor beta chains from one sample sequenced in a study of blood T cell repertoires in COVID-19 (TCRdb year 2020). Library creation used the immunoSEQ multiplex PCR assay. TCRdb mirrors the immuneACCESS table, restricted to in-frame sequences. Some clones are absent from its copies; in checked studies, under half trace to an unresolved V gene, and the reason for the others is unknown. This sample lists around 210,000 clones; 70% to 90% were detected once. Jointly, the top ten make up 0.7% to 0.85% of the sample. The sample taken for sequencing was peripheral blood. These receptor sequences come from a woman aged 65 to 85 with acute or convalescent COVID-19.

The V call is TRBV5-1, the J call TRBJ1-1; tentative D call: TRBD1 (6 bases). The V end was cut by 5 bases, the J end by 0 bases, with 11 bases between. This CDR3 has 14 residues. CDR1 and CDR2 from the germline V gene are SGHRS and YFSETQ. The CDR3 loop reads CASRGTGLNTEAFF. The DNA of the CDR3 is TGCGCCAGCAGGGGTACAGGGCTGAACACTGAAGCTTTCTTT.

CDR3 bases: TGTGCCAGTAGGCCCCGGGACAGGGGGAATGAGCAGTTCTTC. It codes for CASRPRDRGNEQFF. The rearrangement links TRBV19 to TRBJ2-1, with TRBD1 matching 11 bases. Trimming cost V 6 bases and J 7 bases; bases outside gene matches: 5. Looked up from germline, CDR1 is LNHDA and CDR2 is SQIVND (reference sequence). CDR3 length: 14 amino acids.

The gene calls are TRBV28 and TRBJ1-4; 8 bases match TRBD1. V lost 6 bases and J lost 13; bases outside the gene matches: 7. The germline V gene has CDR1 MDHEN and CDR2 SYDVKM. The CDR3 spans 12 residues. The CDR3 DNA reads TGTGCCAGCAGCCAACAGGGGGTTCGACTGTTTTTT. As protein: CASSQQGVRLFF.

The CDR3 here is CASSEMNTEAFF. The CDR3 region has the DNA TGTGCCAGCAGCGAGATGAACACTGAAGCTTTCTTT. This rearrangement joins TRBV7-8 to TRBJ1-1; D remains ambiguous. The CDR3 runs 12 residues. CDR1 is SGHVS, CDR2 FQNEAQ, per germline. V was pared by 5 bases and J by 0 bases, with 4 bases between.

The chain carries TRBV11-3 and TRBJ1-6; TRBD1 is a possible D gene (6 bases). Germline CDR1 is SGHNT and CDR2 is YENEEA. The CDR3 contains 17 residues. V was trimmed by 5 bases and J by 0 bases, leaving 14 bases between them. CDR3 region: CASSRGQRSSYNSPLHF. DNA of the CDR3: TGTGCCAGCAGCCGTGGACAGAGGAGCTCCTATAATTCACCCCTCCACTTT.

The V gene is TRBV12-1, the J gene TRBJ2-2; the D call of TRBD1 is as the table states it, not checked on the DNA. TRBV12-1 is a listed pseudogene. The CDR3 is 18 amino acids. The CDR3 loop reads CASSFEVRAVGNTGELFF. CDR3 DNA sequence: TGTGCCAGCAGCTTTGAAGTCAGGGCGGTGGGAAACACCGGGGAGCTGTTTTTT.

The chain uses TRBV19 and TRBJ1-6, with 7 bases identical to TRBD1. V shed 5 bases and J 6 bases; nucleotides not matched to a gene: 10. Germline V CDR1 and CDR2: LNHDA, SQIVND (reference sequence). CDR3 length: 16 residues. CDR3 bases: TGTGCCAGTAGTCCGCTTCGGGACAGAGTTAATTCACCCCTCCACTTT. It is translated as CASSPLRDRVNSPLHF.

This chain uses TRBV18 with TRBJ2-5; 11 positions match TRBD1. CDR1 and CDR2 (germline): KGHSH, LQKENI. Losses at the gene ends were 8 bases for V and 4 bases for J; bases not matched to a gene: 6. CDR3 size: 14 residues. The CDR3 region has the DNA TGTGCCAGCACAGGACAGGGGGCTCGAGAGACCCAGTACTTC. Amino acids: CASTGQGARETQYF.

The CDR3 protein is CASSYPTGRGYTF. CDR3 in DNA: TGTGCCAGCAGTTACCCAACAGGGCGCGGCTACACCTTC. The chain has TRBV6-5 and TRBJ1-2; TRBD1 is a possible D gene (6 bases). The V gene lost 2 bases and the J gene lost 8 bases, with 12 bases spanning the gap. The CDR3 extends over 13 amino acids. CDR1 and CDR2 from the germline V gene are MNHEY and SVGAGI.

The V gene is TRBV4-1, the J gene TRBJ2-7, with TRBD2 identical over 8 bases. The CDR3 spans 16 residues. The V and J ends lost 3 bases and 0 bases, in that order; junction bases with no gene match: 7. From germline, CDR1 is MGHRA and CDR2 YSYEKL. Here the CDR3 reads CASSHYGSGVSYEQYF. DNA of the CDR3: TGCGCCAGCAGCCACTACGGTAGCGGGGTCTCCTACGAGCAGTACTTC.

This clone was detected once. The rearrangement links TRBV19 to TRBJ1-5; 10 nucleotides align to TRBD1. This CDR3 comprises 19 residues. After removal of 5 bases from V and 0 bases from J, the junction contained 13 bases not matched to a gene. Per germline, CDR1 LNHDA and CDR2 SQIVND (reference sequence). For the CDR3, the DNA is TGTGCCAGTAGTCCCCGGGGGACAGGGGTTCCTTATAGCAATCAGCCCCAGCATTTT. Its translation is CASSPRGTGVPYSNQPQHF. The variable domain in full, completed from reference TRBV19 and TRBJ1-5, reads DGGITQSPKYLFRKEGQNVTLSCEQNLNHDAMYWYRQDPGQGLRLIYYSQIVNDFQKGDIAEGYSVSREKKESFPLTVTSAQKNPTAFYLCASSPRGTGVPYSNQPQHFGDGTRLSIL.

The chain combines TRBV6-5 with TRBJ1-1; D might be TRBD1 (5 bases). Trimming pared 6 bases from V and 6 bases from J, leaving 20 bases between. Germline CDR1 reads MNHEY; CDR2 reads SVGAGI. The CDR3 loop spans 15 amino acids. The CDR3 DNA reads TGTGCCAGCAGCCCGCGGGACGGAACTTTCTCTGAAGCTTTCTTT. Amino acids: CASSPRDGTFSEAFF.

The gene calls are TRBV6-2 or TRBV6-3 and TRBJ2-1; a possible D gene is TRBD2 (6 bases). Germline lookup yields CDR1 MNHEY and CDR2 SVGEGT. V lost 0 bases and J 4 bases, leaving 13 bases between the germline ends. The CDR3 consists of 16 residues. The CDR3 loop is CASSYSSSSAYNEQFF. The CDR3 bases are TGTGCCAGCAGTTACTCGTCGTCTAGCGCTTACAATGAGCAGTTCTTC.

V and J are TRBV4-2 and TRBJ1-6; D might be TRBD1 (5 bases). V lost 4 bases and J 9 bases, leaving 13 bases between the germline ends. The V gene's germline CDR1 is LGHNA and CDR2 YNFKEQ. The CDR3 consists of 14 residues. CDR3 loop: CASSRSREGSPLHF. CDR3 DNA sequence: TGTGCCAGCAGCCGAAGCAGGGAAGGTTCACCCCTCCACTTT.

The chain uses TRBV20-1 and TRBJ2-7, with D perhaps matching TRBD2 (5 bases). V was shortened by 3 bases and J by 0 bases, with 15 bases between the two germline ends. Germline CDR1 is DFQATT and CDR2 is SNEGSKA (reference sequence). The CDR3 length is 15 residues. CDR3 amino acids: CSASHRRMTSYEQYF. The CDR3 coding sequence is TGCAGTGCTAGTCATAGGAGGATGACCTCCTACGAGCAGTACTTC.

The V gene is TRBV5-4, the J gene TRBJ2-5; D is perhaps TRBD2 (7 bases). Trimming took 1 base from V and 5 from J, leaving 12 bases between them. The CDR3 runs to 14 residues. Per the germline V gene, CDR1 is SGHNT and CDR2 is YYREEE (reference sequence). In DNA form, the CDR3 reads TGTGCCAGCAGCTTGATGGGGGGGCGGGAGACCCAGTACTTC. This translates into CASSLMGGRETQYF.

The chain has TRBV10-1 and TRBJ2-1, with 10 bases fitting TRBD2. CDR3 length: 16 amino acids. Germline lookup yields CDR1 WNHNN and CDR2 SYGVQD (reference sequence). Trimming at V came to 0 bases and at J to 7 bases, leaving 6 bases not matched to a gene. CDR3: CASSESSGRARNEQFF. The CDR3 DNA reads TGCGCCAGCAGTGAGTCAAGCGGGAGGGCCCGGAATGAGCAGTTCTTC.

The V call is TRBV19, the J call TRBJ2-1, with 9 positions matching TRBD2. CDR1 LNHDA and CDR2 SQIVND come from the germline V gene (reference sequence). CDR3 size: 17 residues. V was clipped by 4 bases and J by 1 base; unmatched bases: 8. The CDR3 nucleotides read TGTGCCAGTAGTAACCGTCCTAGCGGGGCTTCCTACAATGAGCAGTTCTTC. It encodes CASSNRPSGASYNEQFF.